Below, 31 T cell receptor beta chains from the same sample are listed, as sequenced in a study of shared clonotypes between healthy human individuals. TCRdb's table, derived via immunoSEQ multiplex PCR, lists solely in-frame clones and lacks some. Among around 2.5 million clones listed, over 85% were seen once. Sample: naive CD4+ T cells from PBMCs. As for subset: CD45RA+ positively selected. The receptors were sampled from a man between 18 and 29 years old in good health. Some clones in this sample may be carry-over from other donors' samples.

This clone was recorded once. V is TRBV5-1 and J is TRBJ2-6; D may be TRBD1 (6 bases). In germline, CDR1 is SGHRS, CDR2 YFSETQ. The CDR3 runs 16 residues. The V end lost 5 bases, the J end lost 0 bases, and 12 bases lay between the germline ends. The CDR3 nucleotides are TGCGCCAGCAGTCGGGACACCTACTCTGGGGCCAACGTCCTGACTTTC. It translates to CASSRDTYSGANVLTF. The variable domain in full, with the rest retrieved from reference TRBV5-1 and TRBJ2-6, is KAGVTQTPRYLIKTRGQQVTLSCSPISGHRSVSWYQQTPGQGLQFLFEYFSETQRNKGNFPGRFSGRQFSNSRSEMNVSTLELGDSALYLCASSRDTYSGANVLTFGAGSRLTVL.

A word on this clone: The sample has other DNA sequences that encode this CDR3 too. The CDR3 sequence: CASSPRLTDTQYF. The CDR3 DNA follows: TGTGCCAGCAGTCCGAGACTCACAGATACGCAGTATTTT. The genes are TRBV28 and TRBJ2-3; D is ambiguous. CDR1 is MDHEN, CDR2 SYDVKM, per germline. V was clipped by 5 bases and J by 2 bases, with 8 bases between them. The CDR3 has 13 amino acids.

J is TRBJ2-2 and V is TRBV5-1; D tentatively fits TRBD1 or TRBD2 (5 bases each). Germline CDR1 SGHRS, CDR2 YFSETQ. V gave up 4 bases and J gave up 0 bases, with 13 bases separating them. The CDR3 is 16 amino acids. Here the CDR3 DNA reads TGCGCCAGCAGCGCCGGACACGGGGCGAACACCGGGGAGCTGTTTTTT. Its translation is CASSAGHGANTGELFF. The variable domain in full, with the rest retrieved from reference TRBV5-1 and TRBJ2-2, is KAGVTQTPRYLIKTRGQQVTLSCSPISGHRSVSWYQQTPGQGLQFLFEYFSETQRNKGNFPGRFSGRQFSNSRSEMNVSTLELGDSALYLCASSAGHGANTGELFFGEGSRLTVL.

This clone was observed a handful of times. The chain carries TRBV2 and TRBJ1-5, with D unclear. V lost 3 bases and J 3 bases, leaving 9 bases between the germline ends. CDR1 and CDR2 from the germline V gene are SNHLY and FYNNEI. This CDR3 is 14 amino acids long. CDR3 in DNA: TGTGCCAGCAGTGACCTAGGAGACAATCAGCCCCAGCATTTT. Its protein product is CASSDLGDNQPQHF.

The gene calls are TRBV6-5 and TRBJ2-7; weak D call: TRBD1 (6 bases). The germline V gene has CDR1 MNHEY and CDR2 SVGAGI. V was trimmed by 10 bases and J by 6 bases, leaving 19 bases between them. The CDR3 totals 13 residues. In DNA, the CDR3 is TGTGCCACCTGGGGCAGGGGACGGCGCGAGCAGTACTTC. This encodes CATWGRGRREQYF.

Details on this clone: Different DNA sequences within this sample yield the same CDR3. The chain has TRBV10-3 and TRBJ2-2; tentatively, D is TRBD1 (6 bases). Germline loops: CDR1 ENHRY, CDR2 SYGVKD. With 3 bases removed from V and 1 base from J, the gap between germline ends came to 6 bases. This CDR3 contains 14 residues. The CDR3, as DNA: TGTGCCATCAGTGACAGGGGGAACACCGGGGAGCTGTTTTTT. It specifies CAISDRGNTGELFF.

CDR3 nucleotide sequence: TGTGCCAGCAGTCCCTTGGACAGGCGGTCCTACGAGCAGTACTTC. Translated, it gives CASSPLDRRSYEQYF. The gene calls are TRBV28 and TRBJ2-7; 7 bases align to TRBD1. Germline V gene data show CDR1 as MDHEN and CDR2 as SYDVKM. J gave up 1 base and V 5 bases, and 8 bases lay outside the gene matches. This CDR3 is 15 amino acids long.

The chain has TRBV7-9 and TRBJ2-7, with D perhaps matching TRBD1 (5 bases). Deletions cut 4 bases from V and 2 bases from J, with 12 bases between. The CDR3 totals 14 residues. Per germline, CDR1 SEHNR and CDR2 FQNEAQ (reference sequence). As DNA, the CDR3 is TGTGCCAGCAGCTATACGACAGATGCCTACGAGCAGTACTTC. Its protein product is CASSYTTDAYEQYF.

To note about this clone: Additional DNA sequences in this sample encode the identical CDR3. The genes are TRBV7-9 and TRBJ2-3, with D hard to call. This CDR3 is 14 amino acids long. Trimming cost V 2 bases and J 1 base, with 7 bases left between them. The germline gives CDR1 SEHNR, CDR2 FQNEAQ (reference sequence). The CDR3 here is CASSLSTGTDTQYF. CDR3 nucleotides: TGTGCCAGCAGCTTATCCACGGGCACAGATACGCAGTATTTT. Looking up the rest from reference TRBV7-9 and TRBJ2-3 gives the full variable domain: DTGVSQNPRHKITKRGQNVTFRCDPISEHNRLYWYRQTLGQGPEFLTYFQNEAQLEKSRLLSDRFSAERPKGSFSTLEIQRTEQGDSAMYLCASSLSTGTDTQYFGPGTRLTVL.

CDR3 region: CASSLLGNSPLHF. CDR3 in DNA: TGTGCCAGCAGTCTTTTGGGGAATTCACCCCTCCACTTT. This chain joins TRBV28 and TRBJ1-6; D uncertain. The CDR3 is made up of 13 amino acids. The V end was cut by 5 bases, the J end by 7 bases, with 9 bases between. Germline V lookup: CDR1 MDHEN, CDR2 SYDVKM. The variable domain in full, completed from reference TRBV28 and TRBJ1-6, reads DVKVTQSSRYLVKRTGEKVFLECVQDMDHENMFWYRQDPGLGLRLIYFSYDVKMKEKGDIPEGYSVSREKKERFSLILESASTNQTSMYLCASSLLGNSPLHFGNGTRLTVT.

This chain uses TRBV5-4 with TRBJ2-3, with TRBD2 identical over 8 bases. CDR1 is SGHNT and CDR2 is YYREEE in the germline V gene (reference sequence). The CDR3 is 16 residues long. V lost 3 bases to trimming and J lost 4 bases; unmatched junction nucleotides: 10. This CDR3 is CASSSGLEVGPDTQYF. The CDR3 DNA sequence: TGTGCCAGCAGCTCGGGACTAGAGGTCGGTCCAGATACGCAGTATTTT.

The V call is TRBV7-2, the J call TRBJ2-5; D is ambiguous. The CDR3 runs to 13 residues. The V end lost 3 bases, the J end lost 1 base, and 6 bases lay between the germline ends. CDR1 is SGHTA, CDR2 FQGNSA, per germline. Here the CDR3 DNA reads TGTGCCAGCAGCTTCTCGGCCCAAGAGACCCAGTACTTC. Protein sequence: CASSFSAQETQYF. Together with reference TRBV7-2 and TRBJ2-5, the CDR3 gives the full variable domain: GAGVSQSPSNKVTEKGKDVELRCDPISGHTALYWYRQSLGQGLEFLIYFQGNSAPDKSGLPSDRFSAERTGGSVSTLTIQRTQQEDSAVYLCASSFSAQETQYFGPGTRLLVL.

In the case of this clone: The same CDR3 also results from other DNA sequences found in this sample. V is TRBV6-5 and J is TRBJ2-6; D is uncertain. The CDR3 has 15 residues. V was clipped by 0 bases and J by 0 bases, with 3 bases between them. Germline V gene lookup returns CDR1 MNHEY and CDR2 SVGAGI. The CDR3, as DNA: TGTGCCAGCAGTTACTCGAGCTCTGGGGCCAACGTCCTGACTTTC. This codes for CASSYSSSGANVLTF.

With regard to this clone: Distinct nucleotide sequences in the sample also encode this CDR3. The J gene is TRBJ1-1, the V gene TRBV11-3; no definite D call. V was clipped by 1 base and J by 1 base, with 4 bases between them. CDR1 is SGHNT and CDR2 is YENEEA in the germline V gene. The CDR3 loop spans 13 amino acids. The CDR3 bases are TGTGCCAGCAGCTTAGGCGGGAACACTGAAGCTTTCTTT. Its translation is CASSLGGNTEAFF.

J is TRBJ2-1 and V is TRBV9; 12 nucleotides match TRBD2. The V gene's germline CDR1 is SGDLS and CDR2 YYNGEE. V lost 4 bases and J lost 6; bases outside the gene matches: 11. This CDR3 region has 17 residues. The CDR3 spells CASSFLSGLAGSNEQFF. The CDR3 DNA reads as TGTGCCAGCAGCTTCCTTAGCGGACTAGCGGGATCCAATGAGCAGTTCTTC.

This clone was detected only once. This rearrangement joins TRBV6-5 to TRBJ1-1; TRBD1 agrees at 7 bases. The germline CDR1 and CDR2 sequences are MNHEY and SVGAGI. Unmatched junction bases numbered 3, after V lost 2 bases and J lost 3 bases. The CDR3 length is 14 residues. CDR3 nucleotides: TGTGCCAGCAGTTACGGGGACAGTTACACTGAAGCTTTCTTT. Its translation is CASSYGDSYTEAFF.

This clone was detected only once. This chain connects TRBV15 to TRBJ2-5; 8 bases line up with TRBD2. V lost 4 bases, J lost 4 bases, and 8 bases stayed unmatched. The CDR3 loop spans 15 amino acids. The germline CDR1 and CDR2 sequences are LNHNV and YYDKDF (reference sequence). The CDR3 loop is CATSTRLAPSETQYF. The CDR3 DNA follows: TGTGCCACCAGCACCAGACTAGCGCCCTCAGAGACCCAGTACTTC.

In regard to this clone: The sample carries other DNA sequences with the same CDR3. The chain links TRBV7-2 to TRBJ1-1; D might be TRBD1 (5 bases). Germline-derived CDR1 and CDR2 are SGHTA and FQGNSA. CDR3 length equals 13 residues. V was shortened by 5 bases and J by 2 bases, with 9 bases between the two germline ends. The DNA for the CDR3 is TGTGCCAGCAGCAGGACACTAAACACTGAAGCTTTCTTT. Translating gives CASSRTLNTEAFF.

This clone has more than one count but fewer than ten. The sample has other DNA sequences that encode this CDR3 too. This chain uses TRBV6-1 with TRBJ1-2; TRBD1 might be the D (5 bases). Trimming took 6 bases from V and 1 from J, leaving 9 bases between them. This CDR3 comprises 13 residues. Germline assignment: CDR1 MNHNS and CDR2 SASEGT. The CDR3 DNA reads as TGTGCCAGCAGGCCGGGACTTAACTATGGCTACACCTTC. It translates to CASRPGLNYGYTF.

This chain links TRBV7-2 with TRBJ2-5; weak D call: TRBD1 (6 bases). V was cut by 1 base and J by 5 bases, with 14 bases left in between. Germline V gene data show CDR1 as SGHTA and CDR2 as FQGNSA. The CDR3 has 15 amino acids. For the CDR3, the DNA is TGTGCCAGCAGCTTAGGGCAGGGGTTTAGGGAGACCCAGTACTTC. Its protein product is CASSLGQGFRETQYF. Full variable domain (outside the CDR3, taken from reference TRBV7-2 and TRBJ2-5): GAGVSQSPSNKVTEKGKDVELRCDPISGHTALYWYRQSLGQGLEFLIYFQGNSAPDKSGLPSDRFSAERTGGSVSTLTIQRTQQEDSAVYLCASSLGQGFRETQYFGPGTRLLVL.

V gene TRBV7-3 combines with J gene TRBJ2-3; tentative D call: TRBD1 (5 bases). There are 16 residues in the CDR3. Germline values: CDR1 SGHTA, CDR2 FQGTGA. Trimming left V 2 bases short and J 3 bases short, with 15 bases between. The CDR3 bases are TGTGCCAGCAGCTTAGTAGGGGCCCAAGGGACAGATACGCAGTATTTT. Amino acids: CASSLVGAQGTDTQYF.

This sequence joins TRBV5-1 and TRBJ2-7; TRBD1 might be the D (6 bases). Between the trimmed V and J ends, which lost 7 bases and 9 bases, there was a span of 26 bases. The germline CDR1 and CDR2 sequences are SGHRS and YFSETQ. This CDR3 comprises 15 residues. This CDR3 reads CASHNRASHYERQYF. The CDR3 nucleotides are TGCGCCAGCCATAACAGGGCCTCCCACTACGAGCGGCAGTACTTC.

CDR3 DNA sequence: TGTGCCAGCAGTTTTGGGAGAGGGGAAGATACGCAGTATTTT. It codes for CASSFGRGEDTQYF. The chain couples TRBV28 to TRBJ2-3, with D perhaps TRBD1 or TRBD2 (5 bases each). Germline loops: CDR1 MDHEN, CDR2 SYDVKM. CDR3 length: 14 residues. V lost 3 bases and J 5 bases, leaving 12 bases between the germline ends.

The CDR3 nucleotides read TGTGCCAGCAGCTTAGGAGCCGGGGCAAAAGATACGCAGTATTTT. Encoded protein: CASSLGAGAKDTQYF. The gene calls are TRBV7-9 and TRBJ2-3; D could derive from TRBD1 or TRBD2 (5 bases each). Trimming took 1 base from V and 5 from J, leaving 13 bases between them. Germline-derived CDR1 and CDR2 are SEHNR and FQNEAQ (reference sequence). CDR3 length: 15 amino acids.

This chain uses TRBV6-1 with TRBJ1-1; no reliable D call. Germline CDR1 is MNHNS and CDR2 is SASEGT. The CDR3 covers 14 residues. V shed 7 bases and J shed 0 bases, with 12 bases lying between them. Written as DNA, the CDR3 is TGTGCCAGCACCGCAGAAAACATGAACACTGAAGCTTTCTTT. Protein product: CASTAENMNTEAFF.

The V gene is TRBV28, the J gene TRBJ2-7; weak D call: TRBD2 (5 bases). V shed 5 bases and J shed 6 bases, with 14 bases lying between them. Germline CDR1 reads MDHEN; CDR2 reads SYDVKM. The CDR3 sequence is 13 residues long. The CDR3 DNA reads as TGTGCCAGCAGTCCCGGAGGCCCGGGCGAGCAGTACTTC. Translating gives CASSPGGPGEQYF.

The chain uses TRBV9 and TRBJ1-5; 7 positions agree with TRBD1. The germline V gene encodes CDR1 SGDLS and CDR2 YYNGEE. The ends lost 4 bases at V and 3 bases at J; junction bases unmatched: 7. The CDR3 length is 15 residues. CDR3 sequence: CASSSGQSFNQPQHF. The CDR3 region has the DNA TGTGCCAGCAGCTCGGGACAGAGTTTCAATCAGCCCCAGCATTTT.

In nucleotides, the CDR3 is TGTGCCAGCAGCGCCTATGCGAGCACAGATACGCAGTATTTT. Its translation: CASSAYASTDTQYF. The V call is TRBV9, the J call TRBJ2-3; D is undetermined. CDR1 SGDLS and CDR2 YYNGEE come from the germline V gene. V lost 3 bases, J lost 0 bases, and 8 bases lay in between. CDR3 size: 14 residues.

This chain links TRBV28 with TRBJ1-2; 8 bases line up with TRBD1. Losses at the gene ends were 11 bases for V and 0 bases for J; bases not matched to a gene: 8. Germline loops: CDR1 MDHEN, CDR2 SYDVKM. The CDR3 loop spans 14 amino acids. The CDR3 is CASGQGLTNYGYTF. DNA for the CDR3: TGTGCCTCTGGACAGGGACTAACTAACTATGGCTACACCTTC.

The chain couples TRBV28 to TRBJ1-1; no clear D gene. V was trimmed by 3 bases and J by 3 bases, leaving 11 bases between them. The germline V gene encodes CDR1 MDHEN and CDR2 SYDVKM. The CDR3 covers 14 residues. The CDR3 region has the DNA TGTGCCAGCAGTTTGGCCTCGGGCTACACTGAAGCTTTCTTT. Translated: CASSLASGYTEAFF.

V usage is TRBV5-1 and J usage is TRBJ2-5; D gene uncertain. This CDR3 region has 14 residues. Germline V gene sequence: CDR1 SGHRS, CDR2 YFSETQ. V lost 0 bases and J lost 3, with 9 bases in between. CDR3 DNA sequence: TGCGCCAGCAGCTTGGGGAACACCAAAGAGACCCAGTACTTC. Residues: CASSLGNTKETQYF.